The 5 T cell receptor beta chains listed next were all sequenced from one sample in a study of blood T cell repertoires in COVID-19. Sequencing was performed with immunoSEQ multiplex PCR; in TCRdb, only in-frame clones are kept and a portion is missing. The repertoire consists of 110,000 to 150,000 clones, with roughly 88% occurring once and the leading ten covering around 4.5%. The source material was PBMCs or T cells enriched from blood (not recorded which). The receptors were sampled from a man in his fifties who had recovered from COVID-19.

This chain links TRBV5-8 with TRBJ1-1; possible D gene TRBD1, 5 bases. The CDR3 is 14 amino acids. Germline assignment: CDR1 SGHTS and CDR2 YDEGEE. V was pared by 3 bases and J by 8 bases, with 17 bases between. For the CDR3, the DNA is TGTGCCAGCAGCTCCCGATGGGGGGGATTAGAAGCTTTCTTT. It encodes CASSSRWGGLEAFF.

For the CDR3, the DNA is TGTGCCAGCAGCCTCAAACAGGGTCATGAGCAGTTCTTC. Its protein product is CASSLKQGHEQFF. This chain connects TRBV27 to TRBJ2-1, with D possibly TRBD1 on 6 matching bases. The CDR3 extends over 13 amino acids. CDR1 and CDR2 (germline): MNHEY, SMNVEV (reference sequence). The ends were cut back, 6 bases at V and 8 bases at J, with 14 bases in the middle.

J is TRBJ1-4 and V is TRBV28; 7 bases agree with TRBD1. The germline gives CDR1 MDHEN, CDR2 SYDVKM. The CDR3 extends over 16 amino acids. V was pared by 3 bases and J by 3 bases, with 7 bases of the junction left unmatched. The CDR3 protein is CASSFFRDRPNEKLFF. CDR3 DNA sequence: TGTGCCAGCAGTTTCTTCCGGGACAGACCTAATGAAAAACTGTTTTTT. Based on the CDR3 plus reference TRBV28 and TRBJ1-4, the full variable domain is DVKVTQSSRYLVKRTGEKVFLECVQDMDHENMFWYRQDPGLGLRLIYFSYDVKMKEKGDIPEGYSVSREKKERFSLILESASTNQTSMYLCASSFFRDRPNEKLFFGSGTQLSVL.

The chain has TRBV5-1 and TRBJ2-1; tentative D call: TRBD1 (6 bases). V dropped 4 bases and J dropped 5 bases, with 10 bases sitting between them. This CDR3 region has 13 residues. From germline, CDR1 is SGHRS and CDR2 YFSETQ. CDR3 protein: CASSPTGNNEQFF. CDR3 nucleotides: TGCGCCAGCAGCCCGACAGGAAACAATGAGCAGTTCTTC.

The chain joins TRBV5-1 to TRBJ1-1; 8 bases map to TRBD1. Trimming took 6 bases from V and 6 from J; bases not matched to a gene: 10. CDR1 is SGHRS, CDR2 YFSETQ, per germline. The CDR3 loop spans 14 amino acids. DNA for the CDR3: TGCGCCAGCAACCGAGGGGACAGGAAGTCTGAAGCTTTCTTT. Amino acids: CASNRGDRKSEAFF. The entire variable domain, with the rest obtained from reference TRBV5-1 and TRBJ1-1, is as follows: KAGVTQTPRYLIKTRGQQVTLSCSPISGHRSVSWYQQTPGQGLQFLFEYFSETQRNKGNFPGRFSGRQFSNSRSEMNVSTLELGDSALYLCASNRGDRKSEAFFGQGTRLTVV.